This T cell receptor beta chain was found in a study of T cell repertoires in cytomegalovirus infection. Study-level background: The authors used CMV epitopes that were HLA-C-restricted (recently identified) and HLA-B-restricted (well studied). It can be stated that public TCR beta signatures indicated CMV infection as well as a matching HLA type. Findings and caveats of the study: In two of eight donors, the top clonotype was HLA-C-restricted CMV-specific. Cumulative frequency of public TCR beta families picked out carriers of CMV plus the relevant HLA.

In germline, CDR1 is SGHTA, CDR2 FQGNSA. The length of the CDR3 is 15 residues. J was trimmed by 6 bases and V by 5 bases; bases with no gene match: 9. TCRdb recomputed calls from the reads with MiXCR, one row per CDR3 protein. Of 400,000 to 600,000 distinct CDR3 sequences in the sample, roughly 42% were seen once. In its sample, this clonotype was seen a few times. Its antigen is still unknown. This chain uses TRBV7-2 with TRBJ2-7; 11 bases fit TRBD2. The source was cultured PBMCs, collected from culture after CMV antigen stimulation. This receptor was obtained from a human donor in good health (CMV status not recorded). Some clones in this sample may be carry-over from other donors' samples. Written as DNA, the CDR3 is TGTGCCAGCAGCCGTAGCGGGAGGGGCAAGAGCGAGCAGTACTTC. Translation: CASSRSGRGKSEQYF.